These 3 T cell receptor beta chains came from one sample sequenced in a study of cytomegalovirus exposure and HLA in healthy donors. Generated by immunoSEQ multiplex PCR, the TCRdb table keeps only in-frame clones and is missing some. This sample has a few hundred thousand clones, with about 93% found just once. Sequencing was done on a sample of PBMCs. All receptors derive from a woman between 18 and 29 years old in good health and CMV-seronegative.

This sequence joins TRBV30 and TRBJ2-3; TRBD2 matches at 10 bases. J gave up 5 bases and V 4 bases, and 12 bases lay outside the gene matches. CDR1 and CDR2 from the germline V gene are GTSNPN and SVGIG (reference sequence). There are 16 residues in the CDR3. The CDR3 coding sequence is TGTGCCTGGACCCGAGGGCTAGCGGGAGAGGGAGATACGCAGTATTTT. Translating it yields CAWTRGLAGEGDTQYF.

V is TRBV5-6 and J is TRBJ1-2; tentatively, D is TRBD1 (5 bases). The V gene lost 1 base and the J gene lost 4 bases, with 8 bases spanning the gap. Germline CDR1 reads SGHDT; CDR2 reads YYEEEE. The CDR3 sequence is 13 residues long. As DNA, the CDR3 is TGTGCCAGCAGCTTGTTCGGGGGCTATGGCTACACCTTC. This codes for CASSLFGGYGYTF.

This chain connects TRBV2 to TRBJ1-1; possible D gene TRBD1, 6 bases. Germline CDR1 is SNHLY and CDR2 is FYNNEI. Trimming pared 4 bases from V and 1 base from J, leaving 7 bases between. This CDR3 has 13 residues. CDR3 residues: CASSADRNTEAFF. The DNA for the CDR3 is TGTGCCAGCAGTGCGGACAGGAACACTGAAGCTTTCTTT.